These 8 T cell receptor beta chains were all obtained from the same sample, sequenced in a study of identical twins. TCRdb independently ran MiXCR on the 5' RACE reads; one entry per CDR3 protein. The sample consists of fewer than 250,000 distinct CDR3 sequences, 5.5% to 7% of them appearing once. These data were also filed under a second study, of yellow fever vaccine responses in identical twins.

Sequencing was done on a sample of memory (CD45RO+) T cells sorted from blood. The receptors were sampled from a woman in her late teens or twenties in good health.

This clonotype has only a few counts. The chain recombines TRBV12-3 or TRBV12-4 with TRBJ2-5; no firm D call. V dropped 7 bases and J dropped 7 bases, with 22 bases sitting between them. This CDR3 is 15 amino acids long. DNA of the CDR3: TGTGCCAGCAATTACCAGGCACAGCCCCCCGTGACCCAGTACTTC. Translated, it gives CASNYQAQPPVTQYF.

This clonotype was found many times. V and J are TRBV10-2 and TRBJ1-2; maybe TRBD1 (6 bases). The CDR3 has 14 amino acids. CDR1 WSHSY and CDR2 SAAADI come from the germline V gene. Between the trimmed V and J ends, which lost 6 bases and 3 bases, there was a span of 14 bases. CDR3 protein: CASRTGRGYYGYTF. DNA for the CDR3: TGCGCCAGCAGGACAGGACGAGGGTACTATGGCTACACCTTC.

The chain joins TRBV2 to TRBJ1-1; no definite D call. Germline V CDR1 and CDR2: SNHLY, FYNNEI. The CDR3 spans 14 residues. V dropped 0 bases and J dropped 3 bases, with 8 bases sitting between them. The CDR3 sequence: CASSEAGWDTEAFF. In nucleotides, the CDR3 is TGTGCCAGCAGTGAAGCAGGTTGGGACACTGAAGCTTTCTTT.

This clonotype came up many times. The chain joins TRBV11-2 to TRBJ1-2; weak D call: TRBD1 (5 bases). The CDR3 extends over 15 amino acids. Germline values: CDR1 SGHAT, CDR2 FQNNGV. V lost 1 base, J lost 5 bases, and 14 bases lay in between. CDR3 loop: CASSLVSGPGYGYTF. Here the CDR3 DNA reads TGTGCCAGCAGCTTAGTATCGGGGCCGGGTTATGGCTACACCTTC.

This clonotype was seen many times. The chain recombines TRBV10-3 with TRBJ2-1; D possibly corresponds to TRBD1 (6 bases). The V gene's germline CDR1 is ENHRY and CDR2 SYGVKD. The V gene lost 6 bases and the J gene lost 8 bases, with 17 bases spanning the gap. This CDR3 has 14 amino acids. The CDR3 DNA reads TGTGCCATCAGATCCCCGGACAGAGGGGATGAGCAGTTCTTC. Its translation is CAIRSPDRGDEQFF.

This clonotype came up a few times. The chain employs TRBV2 and TRBJ2-7; 7 bases are a match to TRBD2. The CDR3 loop spans 13 amino acids. The germline gives CDR1 SNHLY, CDR2 FYNNEI. J lost 6 bases, V lost 3 bases, and 5 bases had no gene match. This CDR3 is CASSEGGRTEQYF. The CDR3 DNA follows: TGTGCCAGCAGTGAGGGAGGGCGCACCGAGCAGTACTTC. Together with reference TRBV2 and TRBJ2-7, the CDR3 gives the full variable domain: EPEVTQTPSHQVTQMGQEVILRCVPISNHLYFYWYRQILGQKVEFLVSFYNNEISEKSEIFDDQFSVERPDGSNFTLKIRSTKLEDSAMYFCASSEGGRTEQYFGPGTRLTVT.

There are a few counts of this clonotype. This chain joins TRBV5-1 and TRBJ2-7; D gene ambiguous. Trimming took 2 bases from V and 2 from J, leaving 14 bases between them. Per germline, CDR1 SGHRS and CDR2 YFSETQ. This CDR3 contains 15 residues. In nucleotides, the CDR3 is TGCGCCAGCAGCTTTTTCGAAAACGGGCCCTACGAGCAGTACTTC. It yields the protein CASSFFENGPYEQYF.

CDR3 loop: CASSQTTVEQYF. CDR3 DNA sequence: TGTGCCAGCAGCCAAACCACCGTCGAGCAGTACTTC. This chain connects TRBV6-2 or TRBV6-3 to TRBJ2-7; unclear D gene. CDR3 length: 12 amino acids. Germline values: CDR1 MNHEY, CDR2 SVGEGT. V was clipped by 6 bases and J by 6 bases, with 12 bases between them.